This T cell receptor (beta chain) was identified in a study of blood T cell repertoires in COVID-19. Clones were sequenced by immunoSEQ multiplex PCR, and TCRdb holds only the in-frame ones, with some missing. The sample holds some 300,000 clones, roughly nine tenths seen once. The CDR3 is made up of 14 amino acids. Germline-derived CDR1 and CDR2 are MDHEN and SYDVKM. Trimming removed 8 bases at V and 1 base at J, with 15 bases between. Source material: PBMCs or T cells enriched from blood (not recorded which). This TCR came from a woman aged 45-60 years who had been exposed to COVID-19. V gene TRBV28 combines with J gene TRBJ2-7, with D possibly being TRBD2 (6 bases). DNA for the CDR3: TGTGCCAGCGGCTCGGACGGGGGATCCTACGAGCAGTACTTC. Protein sequence: CASGSDGGSYEQYF.